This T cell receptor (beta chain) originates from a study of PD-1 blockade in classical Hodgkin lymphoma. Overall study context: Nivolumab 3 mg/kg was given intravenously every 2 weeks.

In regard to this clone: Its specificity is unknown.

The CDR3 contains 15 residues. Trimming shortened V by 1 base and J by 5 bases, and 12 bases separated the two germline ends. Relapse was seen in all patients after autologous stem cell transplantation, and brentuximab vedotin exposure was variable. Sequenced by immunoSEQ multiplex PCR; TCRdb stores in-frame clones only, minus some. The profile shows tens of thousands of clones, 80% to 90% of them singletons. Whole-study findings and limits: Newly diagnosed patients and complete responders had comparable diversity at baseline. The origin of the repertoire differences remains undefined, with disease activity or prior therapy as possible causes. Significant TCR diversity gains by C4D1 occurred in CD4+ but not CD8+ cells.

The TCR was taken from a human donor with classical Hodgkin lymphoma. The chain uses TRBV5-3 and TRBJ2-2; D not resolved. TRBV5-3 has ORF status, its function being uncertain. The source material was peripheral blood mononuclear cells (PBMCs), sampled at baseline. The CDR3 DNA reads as TGTGCCAGAAGCTTGAAGGGAAATTTAACCGGGGAGCTGTTTTTT. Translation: CARSLKGNLTGELFF.